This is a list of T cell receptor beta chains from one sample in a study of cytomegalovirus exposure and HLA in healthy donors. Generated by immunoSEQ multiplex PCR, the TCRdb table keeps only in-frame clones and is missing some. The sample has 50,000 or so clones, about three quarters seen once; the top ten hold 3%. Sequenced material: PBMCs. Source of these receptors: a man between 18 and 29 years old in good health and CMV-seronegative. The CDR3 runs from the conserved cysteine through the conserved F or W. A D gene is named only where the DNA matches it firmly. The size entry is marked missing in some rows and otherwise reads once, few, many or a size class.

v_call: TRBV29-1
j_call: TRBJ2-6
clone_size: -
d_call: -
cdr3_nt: TGCAGCGTATCCCAGGGGAACAACGTCCTGACTTTC
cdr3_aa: CSVSQGNNVLTF

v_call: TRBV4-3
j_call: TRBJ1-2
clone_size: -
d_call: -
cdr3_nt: TGCGCCAGCAGCCAAGATCAGGGGAAGGGCTATGGCTACACCTTC
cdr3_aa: CASSQDQGKGYGYTF

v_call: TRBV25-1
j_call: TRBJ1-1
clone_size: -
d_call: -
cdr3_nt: TGTGCCAGCAGCTTTGGAGGGCGAAAGAACACTGAAGCTTTCTTT
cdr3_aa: CASSFGGRKNTEAFF

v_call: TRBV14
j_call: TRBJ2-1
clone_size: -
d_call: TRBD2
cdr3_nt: TGTGCCAGCAGCCAACTAGCGGGAGGATATAATGAGCAGTTCTTC
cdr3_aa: CASSQLAGGYNEQFF

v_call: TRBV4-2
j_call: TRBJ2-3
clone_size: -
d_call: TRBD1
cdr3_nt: TGTGCCAGCAGCCAAGTCGGACAGGGGGAAACAGATACGCAGTATTTT
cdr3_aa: CASSQVGQGETDTQYF

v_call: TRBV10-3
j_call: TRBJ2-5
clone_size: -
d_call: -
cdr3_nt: TGTGCCATCAGTGTCCAGGGAAAGACCCAGTACTTC
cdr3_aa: CAISVQGKTQYF

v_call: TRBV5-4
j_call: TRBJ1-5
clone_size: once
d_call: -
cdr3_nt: TGTGCCAGCAGCTTACAGGGTGGTCAGCCCCAGCATTTT
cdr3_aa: CASSLQGGQPQHF

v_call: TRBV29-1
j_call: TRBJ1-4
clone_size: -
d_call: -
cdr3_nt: TGCAGCGTTGAAGGTGCCAGGGGCCGGCATAATGAAAAACTGTTTTTT
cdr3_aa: CSVEGARGRHNEKLFF

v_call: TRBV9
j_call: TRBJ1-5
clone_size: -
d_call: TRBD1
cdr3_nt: TGTGCCAGCAGCGTAGGGACAGGGGGAAGGCCCCAGCATTTT
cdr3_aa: CASSVGTGGRPQHF

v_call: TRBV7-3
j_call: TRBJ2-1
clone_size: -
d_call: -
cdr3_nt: TGTGCCAGCAGCTTCGAGCGGAACAATGAGCAGTTCTTC
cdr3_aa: CASSFERNNEQFF